These 31 T cell receptor beta chains originate from one sample sequenced in a study of blood T cell repertoires in COVID-19. Method: immunoSEQ multiplex PCR; TCRdb's copy keeps in-frame clones and lacks some. The repertoire holds tens of thousands of clones, with approximately 79% as singletons. Source material: peripheral blood. All receptors come from a man between 65 and 85 years old with active or convalescent COVID-19.

The V and J genes are TRBV18 and TRBJ2-7; 8 bases are shared with TRBD2. The CDR3 has 14 amino acids. Germline V gives CDR1 KGHSH, CDR2 LQKENI. V was pared by 0 bases and J by 7 bases, with 5 bases of the junction left unmatched. The CDR3 region has the DNA TGTGCCAGCTCACCACCGCCAGGCGGGGGGGAGCAGTACTTC. This encodes CASSPPPGGGEQYF.

This clone was observed a handful of times. The genes are TRBV29-1 and TRBJ1-3; 7 nucleotides line up with TRBD1. Germline V gene sequence: CDR1 SQVTM, CDR2 ANQGSEA. V lost 6 bases to trimming and J lost 2 bases; unmatched junction nucleotides: 7. The CDR3 consists of 14 residues. Written as DNA, the CDR3 is TGCAGCGTAGAGAGAACAGGGGCTGGAAACACCATATATTTT. Encoded protein: CSVERTGAGNTIYF. Full variable domain (remainder filled in from reference TRBV29-1 and TRBJ1-3): SAVISQKPSRDICQRGTSLTIQCQVDSQVTMMFWYRQQPGQSLTLIATANQGSEATYESGFVIDKFPISRPNLTFSTLTVSNMSPEDSSIYLCSVERTGAGNTIYFGEGSWLTVV.

The sample holds one count of this clone. The rearrangement joins TRBV28 to TRBJ1-4; D gene unclear. The germline V and J ends were trimmed by 4 bases and 7 bases, with 19 bases remaining between them. Looked up from germline, CDR1 is MDHEN and CDR2 is SYDVKM. This CDR3 is built from 16 residues. The DNA of the CDR3 is TGTGCCAGCAGTTCCACTAGCGGGAGGGAAGTTGAAAAACTGTTTTTT. Protein product: CASSSTSGREVEKLFF. Full variable domain (rest looked up from reference TRBV28 and TRBJ1-4): DVKVTQSSRYLVKRTGEKVFLECVQDMDHENMFWYRQDPGLGLRLIYFSYDVKMKEKGDIPEGYSVSREKKERFSLILESASTNQTSMYLCASSSTSGREVEKLFFGSGTQLSVL.

V gene TRBV4-1 combines with J gene TRBJ1-4; 9 nucleotides agree with TRBD1. The V segment lost 0 bases and the J segment 1 base; nucleotides outside the gene matches: 6. The length of the CDR3 is 18 residues. In germline, CDR1 is MGHRA, CDR2 YSYEKL. The CDR3 is CASSQDLETGGTNEKLFF. In nucleotides, the CDR3 is TGCGCCAGCAGCCAAGATCTTGAGACAGGGGGAACTAATGAAAAACTGTTTTTT.

The V and J genes are TRBV3-1 (or the pseudogene TRBV3-2) and TRBJ2-1; no firm D call. Trimming took 4 bases from V and 6 from J, leaving 10 bases between them. Germline assignment: CDR1 LGHDT and CDR2 YNNKEL (reference sequence). This CDR3 comprises 13 residues. CDR3 loop: CASSPASVNEQFF. CDR3 nucleotide sequence: TGTGCCAGCAGCCCTGCGTCGGTCAATGAGCAGTTCTTC.

The J gene is TRBJ2-1, the V gene TRBV6-5, with TRBD2 identical over 10 bases. CDR1 is MNHEY and CDR2 is SVGAGI in the germline V gene. There are 15 residues in the CDR3. The ends lost 7 bases at V and 0 bases at J; junction bases unmatched: 3. DNA of the CDR3: TGTGCCAGCAAAGGACTAGCGGTCTCCTACAATGAGCAGTTCTTC. It yields the protein CASKGLAVSYNEQFF.

This chain connects TRBV5-1 to TRBJ1-4, with a tentative D call TRBD1 (5 bases). The CDR3 sequence is 14 residues long. Germline V gene sequence: CDR1 SGHRS, CDR2 YFSETQ. V was clipped by 2 bases and J by 3 bases, with 8 bases between them. CDR3 in amino acids: CASSLTGANEKLFF. The CDR3, as DNA: TGCGCCAGCAGCTTAACGGGGGCTAATGAAAAACTGTTTTTT.

Concerning this clone itself: Sequence at one end of the junction differs from germline and may be a read error. V is TRBV5-4 and J is TRBJ2-7; TRBD1 aligns across 7 bases. The CDR3 spans 15 residues. Germline V CDR1 and CDR2: SGHNT, YYREEE (reference sequence). The CDR3 DNA follows: TGTGCCGGCAGCCCTTCGGGACAGTCCTTTTACGAGCAGTACTTC. Translating it yields CAGSPSGQSFYEQYF.

This clone has more than one count but fewer than ten. The chain carries TRBV5-1 and TRBJ1-2; D remains unclear. Trimming took off 0 bases at V and 2 bases at J, with 11 bases between the two ends. CDR1 is SGHRS and CDR2 is YFSETQ in the germline V gene. The CDR3 consists of 15 residues. The chain's CDR3 is CASSLGSGFNYGYTF. CDR3 coding DNA: TGCGCCAGCAGCTTGGGGTCGGGTTTCAACTATGGCTACACCTTC.

This sequence joins TRBV7-9 and TRBJ1-2, with 8 bases matching TRBD1. Per germline, CDR1 SEHNR and CDR2 FQNEAQ (reference sequence). The CDR3 contains 15 residues. V was pared by 5 bases and J by 5 bases, with 10 bases of the junction left unmatched. CDR3 bases: TGTGCCAGCAGCCTCGGGCCAACAGGGGGATATGGCTACACCTTC. Protein product: CASSLGPTGGYGYTF.

The rearrangement links TRBV12-3 or TRBV12-4 to TRBJ1-2; TRBD1 is a possible D gene (6 bases). The V gene lost 3 bases and the J gene lost 8 bases, with 13 bases spanning the gap. The CDR3 has 13 amino acids. In nucleotides, the CDR3 is TGTGCCAGCAGTTTCGAAGGGGGAGAAGGCTACACCTTC. Amino acid sequence: CASSFEGGEGYTF.

J is TRBJ1-5 and V is TRBV15, with 7 bases lining up with TRBD1. This CDR3 comprises 15 residues. J gave up 7 bases and V 0 bases, and 6 bases lay outside the gene matches. Germline loops: CDR1 LNHNV, CDR2 YYDKDF (reference sequence). CDR3 in DNA: TGTGCCACCAGCAGAGAACAGGGGAGCGGACAGCCCCAGCATTTT. Translating it yields CATSREQGSGQPQHF.

This clone was picked up a small number of times. The chain couples TRBV4-1 to TRBJ1-1; D gene uncertain. CDR3 length: 17 residues. The V end lost 1 base, the J end lost 0 bases, and 15 bases lay between the germline ends. Germline V gives CDR1 MGHRA, CDR2 YSYEKL. This chain's CDR3 is CASSQATQKIMNTEAFF. In DNA form, the CDR3 reads TGCGCCAGCAGCCAAGCCACACAAAAAATCATGAACACTGAAGCTTTCTTT.

The chain links TRBV19 to TRBJ2-1, with 10 bases lining up with TRBD1. Germline V gives CDR1 LNHDA, CDR2 SQIVND (reference sequence). This CDR3 is built from 14 residues. V lost 4 bases, J lost 7 bases, and 4 bases stayed unmatched. The CDR3 DNA reads TGTGCCAGTAGTAGGGGACAGGGGATTAATGAGCAGTTCTTC. Translating it yields CASSRGQGINEQFF.

This clone was counted between two and nine times. The rearrangement uses TRBV3-1 (or the pseudogene TRBV3-2) and TRBJ1-2, with D uncertain. This CDR3 region has 13 residues. Deletions cut 4 bases from V and 4 bases from J, with 10 bases between. The germline CDR1 and CDR2 sequences are LGHDT and YNNKEL (reference sequence). As DNA, the CDR3 is TGTGCCAGCAGCCCCGGGGAGGGCTATGGCTACACCTTC. Protein: CASSPGEGYGYTF.

This chain uses TRBV18 with TRBJ2-7; 7 nucleotides align to TRBD1. CDR1 KGHSH and CDR2 LQKENI come from the germline V gene. J lost 7 bases, V lost 3 bases, and 6 bases had no gene match. This CDR3 has 13 residues. This CDR3 is CASSPEGQREQYF. The CDR3 DNA sequence: TGTGCCAGCTCACCTGAGGGACAGCGAGAGCAGTACTTC.

V gene TRBV7-9 combines with J gene TRBJ2-7; TRBD2 might be the D (6 bases). Deletions cut 3 bases from V and 4 bases from J, with 7 bases between. Germline V gene sequence: CDR1 SEHNR, CDR2 FQNEAQ (reference sequence). The CDR3 consists of 12 residues. CDR3 sequence reads: CASSFAGYEQYF. The DNA of the CDR3 is TGTGCCAGCAGCTTCGCGGGATACGAGCAGTACTTC.

This clone was seen a few times. The gene calls are TRBV5-1 and TRBJ1-6; D is unresolved. This CDR3 has 13 amino acids. V lost 2 bases to trimming and J lost 14 bases, with 14 bases between them. CDR1 is SGHRS, CDR2 YFSETQ, per germline. The CDR3 bases are TGCGCCAGCAGCTTCCAGACAAGCACCACCCTCCACTTT. Translation gives CASSFQTSTTLHF.

This chain links TRBV2 with TRBJ2-3, with 10 bases fitting TRBD2. This CDR3 is 13 amino acids long. The V gene end was trimmed by 9 bases and the J gene end by 5 bases; junction bases not matched to a gene: 5. Germline CDR1 SNHLY, CDR2 FYNNEI. This CDR3 is CASTSGVGDTQYF. CDR3 coding DNA: TGTGCCAGTACTAGCGGGGTCGGAGATACGCAGTATTTT.

The chain recombines TRBV7-8 with TRBJ1-5; D may be TRBD1 (5 bases). This CDR3 spans 15 amino acids. Deletions cut 1 base from V and 4 bases from J, with 11 bases between. Germline lookup yields CDR1 SGHVS and CDR2 FQNEAQ. The CDR3 sequence: CASSLEGHPNQPQHF. In DNA, the CDR3 is TGTGCCAGCAGCTTAGAAGGACACCCAAATCAGCCCCAGCATTTT.

CDR3 region: CAWSDGGAGETQYF. The CDR3 bases are TGTGCCTGGAGTGACGGCGGGGCAGGGGAGACCCAGTACTTC. This chain joins TRBV30 and TRBJ2-5; TRBD2 might be the D (6 bases). The germline V gene has CDR1 GTSNPN and CDR2 SVGIG (reference sequence). Trimming took 1 base from V and 5 from J, leaving 14 bases between them. This CDR3 comprises 14 residues. The full variable domain, with the rest looked up from reference TRBV30 and TRBJ2-5, is SQTIHQWPATLVQPVGSPLSLECTVEGTSNPNLYWYRQAAGRGLQLLFYSVGIGQISSEVPQNLSASRPQDRQFILSSKKLLLSDSGFYLCAWSDGGAGETQYFGPGTRLLVL.

The V and J genes are TRBV5-1 and TRBJ2-7; TRBD2 is a possible D gene (5 bases). Trimming took 7 bases from V and 2 from J, leaving 13 bases between them. There are 13 residues in the CDR3. CDR1 and CDR2 from the germline V gene are SGHRS and YFSETQ. CDR3 sequence reads: CASGELEAYEQYF. DNA for the CDR3: TGCGCCAGCGGGGAGCTAGAAGCCTACGAGCAGTACTTC.

The V and J genes are TRBV6-5 and TRBJ2-7, with TRBD1 matching 9 bases. With V trimmed by 7 bases and J by 4 bases, 8 bases remained unmatched. Germline V gives CDR1 MNHEY, CDR2 SVGAGI. CDR3 size: 14 residues. The CDR3 region is CASKGETGGYEQYF. In nucleotides, the CDR3 is TGTGCCAGCAAAGGGGAGACAGGGGGGTACGAGCAGTACTTC.

The chain has TRBV4-2 and TRBJ1-2; D perhaps matches TRBD1 (5 bases). Germline lookup yields CDR1 LGHNA and CDR2 YNFKEQ. V lost 4 bases and J 0 bases, leaving 12 bases between the germline ends. This CDR3 is built from 15 residues. In DNA form, the CDR3 reads TGTGCCAGCAGCCGGGACGGGGGAGCTAACTATGGCTACACCTTC. Encoded protein: CASSRDGGANYGYTF.

This clone has only a few counts. The V gene is TRBV28, the J gene TRBJ1-3; D possibly corresponds to TRBD1 (5 bases). The CDR3 runs 12 residues. The V end was cut by 2 bases, the J end by 11 bases, with 10 bases between. Germline loops: CDR1 MDHEN, CDR2 SYDVKM. CDR3 amino acids: CASSLDVGPIYF. The DNA for the CDR3 is TGTGCCAGCAGTTTAGATGTGGGGCCCATATATTTT. The complete variable domain, with remaining parts taken from reference TRBV28 and TRBJ1-3, reads DVKVTQSSRYLVKRTGEKVFLECVQDMDHENMFWYRQDPGLGLRLIYFSYDVKMKEKGDIPEGYSVSREKKERFSLILESASTNQTSMYLCASSLDVGPIYFGEGSWLTVV.

CDR3 nucleotide sequence: TGTGCCAGCAGCCGGGACAGAGGCTCAGATACGCAGTATTTT. Its protein product is CASSRDRGSDTQYF. The chain carries TRBV4-2 and TRBJ2-3; TRBD1 matches 7 bases. This CDR3 contains 14 residues. Germline lookup yields CDR1 LGHNA and CDR2 YNFKEQ. The trim removed 4 bases at V and 4 bases at J, leaving 5 bases unmatched.

J is TRBJ2-2 and V is TRBV6-5; unclear D gene. Between the trimmed V and J ends, which lost 6 bases and 0 bases, there was a span of 11 bases. This CDR3 has 15 residues. Germline V gene lookup returns CDR1 MNHEY and CDR2 SVGAGI. CDR3 sequence: CASSQNAANTGELFF. The DNA of the CDR3 is TGTGCCAGCAGCCAGAACGCAGCGAACACCGGGGAGCTGTTTTTT.

This clone was seen only once. The V gene is TRBV19, the J gene TRBJ1-6; D gene unclear. CDR1 is LNHDA, CDR2 SQIVND, per germline (reference sequence). CDR3 length: 13 amino acids. Trimming cost V 7 bases and J 10 bases, with 14 bases left between them. Here the CDR3 DNA reads TGTGCCAGTACCGGGGAGAAAGACTCACCCCTCCACTTT. It translates to CASTGEKDSPLHF. Looking up the rest from reference TRBV19 and TRBJ1-6 gives the full variable domain: DGGITQSPKYLFRKEGQNVTLSCEQNLNHDAMYWYRQDPGQGLRLIYYSQIVNDFQKGDIAEGYSVSREKKESFPLTVTSAQKNPTAFYLCASTGEKDSPLHFGNGTRLTVT.

The V call is TRBV6-6, the J call TRBJ1-5, with 10 bases that match TRBD1. There are 15 residues in the CDR3. The germline gives CDR1 MNHNY, CDR2 SVGAGI (reference sequence). The ends lost 4 bases at V and 5 bases at J; junction bases unmatched: 5. DNA for the CDR3: TGTGCCAGCAGTTGGGGACAGGGGAGCGATCAGCCCCAGCATTTT. It yields the protein CASSWGQGSDQPQHF.

This clone was detected only once. V and J are TRBV6-5 and TRBJ1-1; D not certain. This CDR3 is built from 15 residues. V was pared by 0 bases and J by 0 bases, with 8 bases between. The germline gives CDR1 MNHEY, CDR2 SVGAGI. CDR3: CASSYSFTVNTEAFF. CDR3 coding DNA: TGTGCCAGCAGTTACTCTTTCACAGTGAACACTGAAGCTTTCTTT.

The rearrangement joins TRBV7-9 to TRBJ2-1; D ambiguous. Germline CDR1 reads SEHNR; CDR2 reads FQNEAQ (reference sequence). V was pared by 5 bases and J by 3 bases, with 8 bases between. The CDR3 has 13 residues. CDR3 sequence (DNA): TGTGCCAGCAGCACCTCAGGCTACAATGAGCAGTTCTTC. Its protein is CASSTSGYNEQFF.